This TCR beta chain was found in a study of shared T cell receptors in the human thymus (dated by TCRdb to 2020 to 2022). Regarding the research as a whole: The study examined how self-reactive, shared T-cell receptor alpha chains are generated in the human thymus.

As to this clone: No cognate antigen has been identified for it. Base quality data are lacking; no much larger clone is found one base away.

The library was generated by the immunoSEQ multiplex PCR assay. TCRdb took this table from immuneACCESS and kept in-frame rearrangements with V and J called. Such tables lack part of the clones; where checked against another copy, unresolved V genes explain under half of the gap, and the rest is unexplained. This sample lists approximately 400,000 clones; 85% to 95% were detected once. Approximately 0.02% of the sample comes from the top ten. This TCR was sampled from a human donor. The sequenced sample consisted of thymocytes.

The CDR3 here reads CASSPWDNLNYGYTF. In nucleotide form, the sequence is TGTGCCAGCTCACCTTGGGACAACTTAAACTATGGCTACACCTTC. The rearrangement joined TRBV18 to TRBJ1-2; the best D guess is TRBD1, with 6 bases matching. Reading the germline V gene gives CDR1 KGHSH and CDR2 LQKENI. The CDR3, cysteine through phenylalanine, is 15 amino acids long. The CDR3 DNA has 45 bases and is translated from base 1. Trimming takes 3 bases from V and 2 bases from J, and the germline ends sit 13 bases apart.